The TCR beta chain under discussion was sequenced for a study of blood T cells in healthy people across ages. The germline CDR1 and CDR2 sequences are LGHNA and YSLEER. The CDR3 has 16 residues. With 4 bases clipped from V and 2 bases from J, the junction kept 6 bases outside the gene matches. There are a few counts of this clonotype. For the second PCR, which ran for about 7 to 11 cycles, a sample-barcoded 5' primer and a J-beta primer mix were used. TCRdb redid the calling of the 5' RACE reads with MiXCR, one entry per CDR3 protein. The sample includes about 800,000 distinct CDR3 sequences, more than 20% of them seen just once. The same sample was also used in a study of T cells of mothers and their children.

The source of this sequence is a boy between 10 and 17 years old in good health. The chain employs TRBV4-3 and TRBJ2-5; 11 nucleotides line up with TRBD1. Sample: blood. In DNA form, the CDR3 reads TGCGCCAGCAGCCTAAGGGACAGGGGGACACAAGAGACCCAGTACTTC. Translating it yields CASSLRDRGTQETQYF.